This T cell receptor beta chain is drawn from a study of OX40 agonist ivuxolimab in advanced cancers. About the study: Dose-escalation patients suffered from hepatocellular carcinoma, melanoma, renal cell or head and neck cancer.

Enrollment shut out patients with autoimmune disease history or systemic immunosuppression. The CDR3 totals 13 residues. Trimming took 5 bases from V and 4 from J; bases not matched to a gene: 2. Per germline, CDR1 SEHNR and CDR2 FQNEAQ (reference sequence). Sequencing was performed with immunoSEQ multiplex PCR; in TCRdb, only in-frame clones are kept and a portion is missing. Among more than 50,000 clones listed, about 82% were seen once. Turning to this clone: Its specificity is not known.

Findings and limits, study-wide: Also present in some nonresponders was a low level of normalized T-cell clonal expansion. In general, CD8+ T cells held more expanded clones than CD4+ did, on average.

This sequence originates from an adult with an advanced solid tumor such as melanoma, head and neck, liver or kidney cancer. V is TRBV7-9 and J is TRBJ2-5; TRBD1 agrees at 9 bases. Source: CD4+ or CD8+ T cells sorted from blood, taken in a trial of the OX40 agonist ivuxolimab. CDR3 in amino acids: CASSRGQGETQYF. Written as DNA, the CDR3 is TGTGCCAGCAGCCGGGGACAGGGAGAGACCCAGTACTTC.